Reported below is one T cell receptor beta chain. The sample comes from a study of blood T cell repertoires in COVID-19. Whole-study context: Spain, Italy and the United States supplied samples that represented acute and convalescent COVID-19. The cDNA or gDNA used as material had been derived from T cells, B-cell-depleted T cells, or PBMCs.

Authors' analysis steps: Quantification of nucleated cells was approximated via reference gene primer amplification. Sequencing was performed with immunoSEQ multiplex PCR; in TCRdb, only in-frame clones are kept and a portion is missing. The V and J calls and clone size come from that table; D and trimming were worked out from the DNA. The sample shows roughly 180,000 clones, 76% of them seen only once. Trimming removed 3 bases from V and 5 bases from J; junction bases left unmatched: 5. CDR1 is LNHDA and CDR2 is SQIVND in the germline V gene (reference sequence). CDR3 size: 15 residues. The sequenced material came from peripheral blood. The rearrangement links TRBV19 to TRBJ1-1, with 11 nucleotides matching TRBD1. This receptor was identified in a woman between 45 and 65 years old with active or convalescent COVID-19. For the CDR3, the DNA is TGTGCCAGTAGTATGGGCGGGACAGGGGGAACTGAAGCTTTCTTT. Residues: CASSMGGTGGTEAFF.